This T cell receptor beta chain derives from a study of cytomegalovirus exposure and HLA in healthy donors. The PCR made use of 60 Vbeta and 13 Jbeta primers. Profiling relied on immunoSEQ multiplex PCR, and the TCRdb table lists in-frame clones only, not all of them. Of some 190,000 clones in the sample, about three quarters were seen once. Germline V gene sequence: CDR1 LNHDA, CDR2 SQIVND (reference sequence). The CDR3 runs to 14 residues. The V end was cut by 7 bases, the J end by 0 bases, with 10 bases between. The sequencing sample was made of PBMCs. The chain recombines TRBV19 with TRBJ1-3; D unclear. The receptor was isolated from a woman aged 40 to 49 in good health and CMV-seronegative. CDR3 in DNA: TGTGCCAGTACTTGGGAGAGCTCTGGAAACACCATATATTTT. Its translation: CASTWESSGNTIYF.